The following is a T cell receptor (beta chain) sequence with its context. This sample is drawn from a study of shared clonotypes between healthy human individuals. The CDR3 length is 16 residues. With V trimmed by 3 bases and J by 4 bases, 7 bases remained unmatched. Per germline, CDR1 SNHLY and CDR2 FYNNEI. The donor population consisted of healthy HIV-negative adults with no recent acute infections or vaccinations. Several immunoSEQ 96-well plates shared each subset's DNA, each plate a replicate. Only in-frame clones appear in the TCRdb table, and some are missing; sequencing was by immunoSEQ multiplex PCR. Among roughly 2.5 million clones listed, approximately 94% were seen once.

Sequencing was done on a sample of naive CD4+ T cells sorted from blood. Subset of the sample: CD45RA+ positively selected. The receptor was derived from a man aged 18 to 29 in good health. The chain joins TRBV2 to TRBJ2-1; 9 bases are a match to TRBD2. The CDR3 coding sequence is TGTGCCAGCAGTGACGGCGGGAGGGCCGCATACAATGAGCAGTTCTTC. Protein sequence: CASSDGGRAAYNEQFF.